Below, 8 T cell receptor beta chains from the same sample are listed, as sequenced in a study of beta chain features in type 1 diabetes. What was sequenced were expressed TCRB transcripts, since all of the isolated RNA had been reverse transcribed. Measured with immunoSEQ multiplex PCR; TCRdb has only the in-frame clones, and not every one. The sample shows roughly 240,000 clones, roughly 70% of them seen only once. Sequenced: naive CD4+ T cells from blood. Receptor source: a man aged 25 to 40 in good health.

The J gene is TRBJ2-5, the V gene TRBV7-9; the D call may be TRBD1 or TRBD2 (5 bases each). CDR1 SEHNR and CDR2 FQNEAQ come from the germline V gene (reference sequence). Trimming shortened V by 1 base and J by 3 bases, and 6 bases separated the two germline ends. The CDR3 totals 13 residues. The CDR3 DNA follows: TGTGCCAGCAGCTTAGTGGGGGAAGAGACCCAGTACTTC. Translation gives CASSLVGEETQYF.

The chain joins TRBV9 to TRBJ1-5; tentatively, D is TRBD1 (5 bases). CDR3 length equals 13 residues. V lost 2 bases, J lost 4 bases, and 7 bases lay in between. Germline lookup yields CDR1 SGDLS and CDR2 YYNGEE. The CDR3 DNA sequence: TGTGCCAGCAGCGTGCAGGGAAATCAGCCCCAGCATTTT. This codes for CASSVQGNQPQHF.

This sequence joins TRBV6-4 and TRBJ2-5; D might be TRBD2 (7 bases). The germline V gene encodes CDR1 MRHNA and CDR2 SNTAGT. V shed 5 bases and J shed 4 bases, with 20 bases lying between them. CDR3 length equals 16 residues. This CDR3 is CASSPVAGARRETQYF. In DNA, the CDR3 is TGTGCCAGCAGTCCGGTCGCGGGGGCGCGTCGAGAGACCCAGTACTTC.

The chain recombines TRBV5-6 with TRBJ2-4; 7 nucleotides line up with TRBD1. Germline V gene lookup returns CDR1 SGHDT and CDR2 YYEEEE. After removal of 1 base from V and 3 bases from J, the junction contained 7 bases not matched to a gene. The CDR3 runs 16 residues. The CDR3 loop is CASSLRETGSKNIQYF. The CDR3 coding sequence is TGTGCCAGCAGCTTGCGCGAGACAGGGAGCAAAAACATTCAGTACTTC.

The CDR3 protein is CASSPSSYNEQFF. For the CDR3, the DNA is TGTGCCAGCAGCCCCTCCTCGTACAATGAGCAGTTCTTC. The V gene is TRBV9, the J gene TRBJ2-1; no clear D. The CDR3 consists of 13 residues. CDR1 is SGDLS, CDR2 YYNGEE, per germline. Trimming took off 4 bases at V and 4 bases at J, with 9 bases between the two ends.

CDR3 region: CASRAAGNYNEQFF. DNA for the CDR3: TGTGCCAGCAGGGCAGCAGGGAACTACAATGAGCAGTTCTTC. The rearrangement uses TRBV25-1 and TRBJ2-1; D is perhaps TRBD1 (5 bases). This CDR3 comprises 14 residues. The V end was cut by 6 bases, the J end by 3 bases, with 12 bases between. In germline, CDR1 is MGHDK, CDR2 SYGVNS.

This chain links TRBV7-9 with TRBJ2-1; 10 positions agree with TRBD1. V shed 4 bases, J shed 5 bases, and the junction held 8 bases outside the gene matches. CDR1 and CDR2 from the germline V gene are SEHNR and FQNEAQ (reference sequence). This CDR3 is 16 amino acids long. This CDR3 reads CASSSRGTGEDNEQFF. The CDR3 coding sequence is TGTGCCAGCAGCTCCAGGGGGACAGGGGAGGACAATGAGCAGTTCTTC. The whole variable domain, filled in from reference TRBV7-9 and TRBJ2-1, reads DTGVSQNPRHKITKRGQNVTFRCDPISEHNRLYWYRQTLGQGPEFLTYFQNEAQLEKSRLLSDRFSAERPKGSFSTLEIQRTEQGDSAMYLCASSSRGTGEDNEQFFGPGTRLTVL.

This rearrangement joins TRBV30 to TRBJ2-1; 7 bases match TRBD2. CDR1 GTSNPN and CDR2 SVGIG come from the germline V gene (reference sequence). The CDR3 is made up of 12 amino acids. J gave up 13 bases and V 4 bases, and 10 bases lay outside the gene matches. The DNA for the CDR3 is TGTGCCTGGAATCTTAAGCTAGCGGAACAGTTCTTC. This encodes CAWNLKLAEQFF.